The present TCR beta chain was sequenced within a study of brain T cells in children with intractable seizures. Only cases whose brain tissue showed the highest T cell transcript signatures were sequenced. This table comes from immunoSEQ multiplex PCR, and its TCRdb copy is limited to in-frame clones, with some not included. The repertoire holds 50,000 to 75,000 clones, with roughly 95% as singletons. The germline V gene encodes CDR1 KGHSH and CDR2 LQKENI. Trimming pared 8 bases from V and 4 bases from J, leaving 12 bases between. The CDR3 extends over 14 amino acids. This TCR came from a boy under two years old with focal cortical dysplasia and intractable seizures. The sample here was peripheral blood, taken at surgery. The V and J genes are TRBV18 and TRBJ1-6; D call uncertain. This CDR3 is CASGKGPYNSPLHF. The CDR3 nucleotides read TGTGCCAGCGGTAAAGGGCCGTATAATTCACCCCTCCACTTT.